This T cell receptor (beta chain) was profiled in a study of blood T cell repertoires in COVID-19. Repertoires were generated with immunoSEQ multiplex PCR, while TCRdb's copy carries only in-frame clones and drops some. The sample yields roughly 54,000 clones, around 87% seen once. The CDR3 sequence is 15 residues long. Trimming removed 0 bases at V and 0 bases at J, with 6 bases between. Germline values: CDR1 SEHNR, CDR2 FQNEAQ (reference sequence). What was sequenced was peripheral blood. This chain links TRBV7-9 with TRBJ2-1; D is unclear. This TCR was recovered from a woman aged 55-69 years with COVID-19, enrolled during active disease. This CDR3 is CASSLAPSSYNEQFF. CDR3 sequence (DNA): TGTGCCAGCAGCTTAGCCCCCAGCTCCTACAATGAGCAGTTCTTC.